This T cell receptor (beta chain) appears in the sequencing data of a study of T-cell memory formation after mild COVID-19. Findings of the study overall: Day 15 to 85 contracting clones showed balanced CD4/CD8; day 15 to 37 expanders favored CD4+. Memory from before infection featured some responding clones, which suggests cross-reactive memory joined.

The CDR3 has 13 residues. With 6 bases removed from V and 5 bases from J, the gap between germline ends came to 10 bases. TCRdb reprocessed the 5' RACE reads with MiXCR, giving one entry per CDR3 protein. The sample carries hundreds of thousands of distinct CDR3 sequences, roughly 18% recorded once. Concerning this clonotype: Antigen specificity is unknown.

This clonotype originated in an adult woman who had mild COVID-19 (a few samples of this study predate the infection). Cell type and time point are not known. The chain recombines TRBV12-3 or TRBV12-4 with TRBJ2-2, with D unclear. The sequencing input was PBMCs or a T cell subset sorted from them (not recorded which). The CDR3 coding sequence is TGTGCCAGCAGATCCCTCCGAACCGGGGAGCTGTTTTTT. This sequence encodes CASRSLRTGELFF.